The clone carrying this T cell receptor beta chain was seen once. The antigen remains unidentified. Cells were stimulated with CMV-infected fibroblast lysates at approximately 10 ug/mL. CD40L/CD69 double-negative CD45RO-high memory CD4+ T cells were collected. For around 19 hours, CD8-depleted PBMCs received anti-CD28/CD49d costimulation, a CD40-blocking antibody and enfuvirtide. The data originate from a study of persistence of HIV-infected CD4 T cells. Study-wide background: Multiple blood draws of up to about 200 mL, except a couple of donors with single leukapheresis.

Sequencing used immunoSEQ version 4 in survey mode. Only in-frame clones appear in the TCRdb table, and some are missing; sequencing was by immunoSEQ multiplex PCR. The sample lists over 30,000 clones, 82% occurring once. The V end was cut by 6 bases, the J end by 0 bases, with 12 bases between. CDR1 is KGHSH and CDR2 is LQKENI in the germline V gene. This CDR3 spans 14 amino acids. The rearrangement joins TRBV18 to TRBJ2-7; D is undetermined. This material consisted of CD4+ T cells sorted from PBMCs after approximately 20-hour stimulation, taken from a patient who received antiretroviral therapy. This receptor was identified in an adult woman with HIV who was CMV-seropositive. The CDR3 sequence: CASSMDRSSYEQYF. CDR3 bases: TGTGCCAGCTCTATGGACCGAAGCTCCTACGAGCAGTACTTC.